Listed below are T cell receptor beta chains from one sample, sequenced in a study of blood T cells in healthy people across ages. TCRdb re-analysed the 5' RACE reads in MiXCR, keeping a single row per CDR3 protein. Here the sample spans about 1.1 million distinct CDR3 sequences, around two fifths being singletons. Sequenced: blood. All receptors derive from a man aged 18 to 35 in good health. The CDR3 runs from the conserved cysteine through the conserved F or W. D genes are given only for firm matches. Clone size appears in some rows only: once, few, many, or a class for an expanded clone.

>.|TRBV7-8|few|TRBJ1-4
CASSASRTENEKLFF
TGTGCCAGCAGCGCAAGTCGGACAGAGAATGAAAAACTGTTTTTT
>.|TRBV20-1|.|TRBJ2-5
CSASPFDRLRETQYF
TGCAGTGCTAGCCCATTTGACAGGTTGAGAGAGACCCAGTACTTC
>.|TRBV6-1|.|TRBJ2-3
CASSDFRASTDTQYF
TGTGCCAGCAGTGATTTCCGGGCTAGCACAGATACGCAGTATTTT
>.|TRBV20-1|.|TRBJ2-2
CSARVQGANTGELFF
TGCAGTGCCCGGGTACAAGGGGCTAACACCGGGGAGCTGTTTTTT
>TRBD1|TRBV29-1|.|TRBJ1-1
CSVGTGGTEAFF
TGCAGCGTAGGGACAGGGGGCACTGAAGCTTTCTTT
>.|TRBV4-3|few|TRBJ1-6
CASSQVRPDSYNSPLHF
TGCGCCAGCAGCCAAGTTAGGCCGGACTCCTATAATTCACCCCTCCACTTT
>TRBD1|TRBV14|few|TRBJ2-2
CASSQGTGGTGELFF
TGTGCCAGCAGCCAAGGGACAGGGGGCACCGGGGAGCTGTTTTTT
>.|TRBV6-1|.|TRBJ1-5
CASSGWGQPQHF
TGTGCCAGCAGTGGCTGGGGGCAGCCCCAGCATTTT
>.|TRBV29-1|.|TRBJ1-4
CSVEGNEKLFF
TGCAGCGTTGAGGGAAATGAAAAACTGTTTTTT
>.|TRBV7-9|few|TRBJ2-3
CASSSTGSNTDTQYF
TGTGCCAGCAGCTCCACCGGGTCTAACACAGATACGCAGTATTTT
>.|TRBV4-3|.|TRBJ2-2
CASSHLWPNTGELFF
TGCGCCAGCAGCCATCTTTGGCCTAACACCGGGGAGCTGTTTTTT
>.|TRBV30|.|TRBJ2-2
CAWQLGFDTGELFF
TGTGCCTGGCAACTTGGGTTCGACACCGGGGAGCTGTTTTTT
>.|TRBV10-3|few|TRBJ1-2
CAISESAGSLGGYTF
TGTGCCATCAGTGAGTCTGCAGGCTCCCTAGGGGGCTACACCTTC
>.|TRBV29-1|.|TRBJ2-5
CSVAGLETQYF
TGCAGCGTTGCGGGGCTCGAGACCCAGTACTTC
>.|TRBV12-3/TRBV12-4|few|TRBJ2-5
CASSISGHQETQYF
TGTGCCAGCAGCATCTCGGGACATCAAGAGACCCAGTACTTC
>.|TRBV7-9|few|TRBJ1-1
CASSLSRANTEAFF
TGTGCCAGCAGCTTGAGCAGGGCGAACACTGAAGCTTTCTTT
>.|TRBV28|.|TRBJ2-3
CASRSSPGEADTQYF
TGTGCCAGCAGATCCTCCCCCGGAGAGGCAGATACGCAGTATTTT
>.|TRBV10-3|many|TRBJ1-2
CAISESGRGYGYTF
TGTGCCATCAGTGAGTCGGGGAGGGGCTATGGCTACACCTTC
>.|TRBV4-2|.|TRBJ1-4
CASSQAGAGANEKLFF
TGTGCCAGCAGCCAAGCGGGGGCAGGTGCTAATGAAAAACTGTTTTTT
>.|TRBV7-2|.|TRBJ1-2
CASSVVGTGGYTF
TGTGCCAGCAGCGTAGTAGGGACGGGAGGCTACACCTTC
>.|TRBV4-3|.|TRBJ2-3
CASSQDPKSTDTQYF
TGCGCCAGCAGCCAAGATCCTAAGAGCACAGATACGCAGTATTTT
>TRBD1|TRBV7-9|.|TRBJ2-3
CASSLGQGSADTQYF
TGTGCCAGCAGCTTGGGACAGGGTAGCGCAGATACGCAGTATTTT
>.|TRBV20-1|few|TRBJ1-5
CSASLPGGLSNQPQHF
TGCAGTGCTAGCCTTCCCGGTGGTCTCAGCAATCAGCCCCAGCATTTT
>.|TRBV20-1|.|TRBJ2-1
CSAAQRAEYNEQFF
TGCAGTGCTGCGCAGAGAGCGGAGTACAATGAGCAGTTCTTC
>.|TRBV21-1|.|TRBJ1-1
CASSRPPGANTEAFF
TGTGCCAGCAGCCGACCCCCCGGGGCCAACACTGAAGCTTTCTTT
>.|TRBV7-2|.|TRBJ2-4
CASSLVGRTVKNIQYF
TGTGCCAGCAGCTTAGTAGGCAGGACTGTCAAAAACATTCAGTACTTC
>.|TRBV6-5|.|TRBJ1-3
CASRPNLRNTIYF
TGTGCCAGTCGCCCAAATCTCAGAAACACCATATATTTT
>.|TRBV9|.|TRBJ1-1
CASSVDSSTEAFF
TGTGCCAGCAGCGTTGACAGCTCCACTGAAGCTTTCTTT
>.|TRBV20-1|.|TRBJ1-5
CSATGGPNQPQHF
TGCAGTGCCACGGGCGGTCCCAATCAGCCCCAGCATTTT
>.|TRBV2|.|TRBJ1-4
CASIGDGGEKLFF
TGTGCCAGCATCGGGGACGGTGGTGAAAAACTGTTTTTT
>TRBD1|TRBV28|.|TRBJ1-2
CASSRQGRPNLFYGYTF
TGTGCCAGCAGCCGACAGGGACGCCCAAACTTGTTCTATGGCTACACCTTC
>.|TRBV6-1|.|TRBJ2-2
CASSEAPFRDRYSRGELFF
TGTGCCAGCAGTGAAGCTCCTTTCCGGGACCGATATTCCCGCGGGGAGCTGTTTTTT
>.|TRBV28|few|TRBJ1-1
CASSPPVSGLNTEAFF
TGTGCCAGCAGTCCCCCGGTTTCTGGGCTGAACACTGAAGCTTTCTTT
>TRBD1|TRBV5-4|.|TRBJ2-7
CASSLAGQGNSYEQYF
TGTGCCAGCAGCTTGGCCGGACAGGGAAACTCCTACGAGCAGTACTTC
>.|TRBV20-1|.|TRBJ2-7
CSARLQGWGEQYF
TGCAGTGCTAGACTACAGGGTTGGGGCGAGCAGTACTTC
>.|TRBV11-2|.|TRBJ1-4
CASSLDGAFNEKLFF
TGTGCCAGCAGCTTAGATGGGGCCTTTAATGAAAAACTGTTTTTT
>TRBD1|TRBV2|.|TRBJ1-6
CVSGQGDSPLHF
TGTGTCAGTGGACAGGGGGATTCACCCCTCCACTTT
>TRBD1|TRBV7-7|.|TRBJ2-5
CASSSYRGETQYF
TGTGCTAGCAGCTCCTACAGGGGGGAGACCCAGTACTTC
>TRBD1|TRBV4-1|.|TRBJ1-2
CASSLWQGANGYTF
TGCGCCAGCAGCCTCTGGCAGGGGGCAAATGGCTACACCTTC
>TRBD1|TRBV20-1|.|TRBJ1-4
CSAREGTGGQEKLFF
TGCAGTGCTAGAGAGGGGACAGGGGGACAGGAAAAACTGTTTTTT
>.|TRBV28|.|TRBJ2-7
CASSWGNCEQYF
TGTGCCAGCAGTTGGGGGAACTGCGAGCAGTACTTC
>.|TRBV27|.|TRBJ2-5
CASSLNAGYRDLVTQYF
TGTGCCAGCAGCTTGAATGCCGGTTACAGGGATTTAGTGACCCAGTACTTC
>.|TRBV20-1|.|TRBJ1-6
CSAWDGRSYNSPLHF
TGCAGTGCCTGGGACGGTCGCTCCTATAATTCACCCCTCCACTTT
>TRBD1|TRBV5-5|.|TRBJ1-2
CASNRGTGVGYTF
TGTGCCAGCAACCGGGGGACAGGGGTTGGCTACACCTTC
>.|TRBV20-1|.|TRBJ2-3
CSAREGGGPGTQYF
TGCAGTGCTAGAGAGGGGGGGGGCCCAGGTACGCAGTATTTT
>TRBD2|TRBV20-1|few|TRBJ2-1
CSSAGGSYNEQFF
TGCAGTTCCGCGGGGGGCTCCTACAATGAGCAGTTCTTC
>.|TRBV12-3/TRBV12-4|.|TRBJ1-5
CASSLGNQPQNF
TGTGCCAGCAGTTTAGGGAATCAGCCCCAGAATTTT
>.|TRBV4-1|few|TRBJ1-1
CASSQVLGRSNTEAFF
TGCGCCAGCAGCCAAGTTTTAGGGAGGTCGAACACTGAAGCTTTCTTT